These T cell receptor beta chains were read from a single sample in a study of T cell repertoires in cytomegalovirus infection. No antigen is known for these receptors. TCRdb ran MiXCR on the reads and lists one entry per CDR3 protein. Here the sample spans 600,000 to 700,000 distinct CDR3 sequences, about 30% being singletons. The material was cultured PBMCs, obtained from culture after CMV antigen stimulation. These receptors all stem from a human donor in good health (CMV status not recorded). Some clones in this sample may be carry-over from other donors' samples. Each CDR3 is given with its conserved first and last residue. Each record gives: V gene, clone size, D gene, J gene, CDR3 DNA, CDR3 protein. A D gene is named only where the DNA matches it firmly. Clone size is not always given. Where it is, it says once, few, many or a class for expanded clones.

v_call: TRBV7-9; clone_size: -; d_call: TRBD1; j_call: TRBJ2-6; cdr3_nt: TGTGCCAGCAGCTTAAGCCGGACAGGGTACGGGGCCAACGTCCTGACTTTC; cdr3_aa: CASSLSRTGYGANVLTF
v_call: TRBV10-3; clone_size: many; d_call: TRBD2; j_call: TRBJ2-7; cdr3_nt: TGTGCCATCAGTGCAAGGGCTAGCGGAAACGAGCAGTACTTC; cdr3_aa: CAISARASGNEQYF
v_call: TRBV19; clone_size: -; d_call: -; j_call: TRBJ2-4; cdr3_nt: TGTGCCAGTAGTATAGTGGTCGCAGAAGCCCAGTACTTC; cdr3_aa: CASSIVVAEAQYF
v_call: TRBV10-3; clone_size: -; d_call: TRBD2; j_call: TRBJ2-1; cdr3_nt: TGTGCCATCAGTGGGACTAGCGGGAGTTGGAATGAGCAGTTCTTC; cdr3_aa: CAISGTSGSWNEQFF
v_call: TRBV7-6; clone_size: many; d_call: -; j_call: TRBJ2-1; cdr3_nt: TGTGCCAGCAGCTTATCCCCGGGGGCCCATGAGCAGTTCTTC; cdr3_aa: CASSLSPGAHEQFF
v_call: TRBV6-5; clone_size: -; d_call: TRBD1; j_call: TRBJ2-7; cdr3_nt: TGTGCCAGCAGTGCCCGGACAGGTGGTAGCGAGCAGTACTTC; cdr3_aa: CASSARTGGSEQYF
v_call: TRBV20-1; clone_size: -; d_call: -; j_call: TRBJ1-2; cdr3_nt: TGCAGTGCGGGAACAGATTTAGATGGCTACACCTTC; cdr3_aa: CSAGTDLDGYTF
v_call: TRBV12-3/TRBV12-4; clone_size: -; d_call: TRBD1; j_call: TRBJ1-1; cdr3_nt: TGTGCCAGCACCAACCTCAGGGGGTCCACTGAAGCTTTCTTT; cdr3_aa: CASTNLRGSTEAFF
v_call: TRBV7-2; clone_size: -; d_call: TRBD2; j_call: TRBJ2-7; cdr3_nt: TGTGCCAGCAGCCTCCAGGGTGGGGGGGACTACGAGCAGTACTTC; cdr3_aa: CASSLQGGGDYEQYF
v_call: TRBV20-1; clone_size: few; d_call: TRBD1; j_call: TRBJ1-2; cdr3_nt: TGCAGTGCTAGAAGGGACAGGGCTAACTATGGCTACACCTTC; cdr3_aa: CSARRDRANYGYTF
v_call: TRBV12-3/TRBV12-4; clone_size: -; d_call: TRBD2; j_call: TRBJ2-2; cdr3_nt: TGTGCCAGCAGTACCCGACTAGCGGGAAACACCGGGGAGCTGTTTTTT; cdr3_aa: CASSTRLAGNTGELFF
v_call: TRBV6-1; clone_size: few; d_call: TRBD1; j_call: TRBJ2-1; cdr3_nt: TGTGCCACCGGGGGTCAACGAAAGGGACAGGGGAGTGGGGGAACTGAGCAGTTCTTC; cdr3_aa: CATGGQRKGQGSGGTEQFF
v_call: TRBV5-8; clone_size: -; d_call: -; j_call: TRBJ2-3; cdr3_nt: TGTGCCAGCAGCTTGATCGTAGCATCTGCAGATACGCAGTATTTT; cdr3_aa: CASSLIVASADTQYF
v_call: TRBV11-3; clone_size: -; d_call: -; j_call: TRBJ2-7; cdr3_nt: TGTGCCAGCAGCTTAGTGAGGGACTCTGGGGTTCGCTACGAGCAGTACTTC; cdr3_aa: CASSLVRDSGVRYEQYF
v_call: TRBV7-6; clone_size: -; d_call: -; j_call: TRBJ2-3; cdr3_nt: TGTGCCAGTATCCAGTTGGGGATTGGCGATACGCAGTATTTT; cdr3_aa: CASIQLGIGDTQYF
v_call: TRBV20-1; clone_size: few; d_call: TRBD2; j_call: TRBJ2-1; cdr3_nt: TGCAGTGCTATTACTAGCGGGAGCTACAATGAGCAGTTCTTC; cdr3_aa: CSAITSGSYNEQFF
v_call: TRBV5-1; clone_size: -; d_call: TRBD2; j_call: TRBJ2-1; cdr3_nt: TGCGCCAGCAGCTTCTTAGTAGCGGGGGACAATGAGCAGTTCTTC; cdr3_aa: CASSFLVAGDNEQFF
v_call: TRBV7-2; clone_size: -; d_call: -; j_call: TRBJ1-5; cdr3_nt: TGTGCCAGCAGCGCAGGCGCGGCAGGCGGACAGCCCCAGCATTTT; cdr3_aa: CASSAGAAGGQPQHF
v_call: TRBV7-2; clone_size: many; d_call: TRBD1; j_call: TRBJ2-7; cdr3_nt: TGTGCCAGCAGCGTAAGGGACAGCTCCTACGAGCAGTACTTC; cdr3_aa: CASSVRDSSYEQYF
v_call: TRBV18; clone_size: -; d_call: -; j_call: TRBJ1-1; cdr3_nt: TGTGCCAGCTCCAAACTAGTAGGAATCACTGAAGCTTTCTTT; cdr3_aa: CASSKLVGITEAFF
v_call: TRBV6-2/TRBV6-3; clone_size: -; d_call: -; j_call: TRBJ2-7; cdr3_nt: TGTGCCAGCAGTCCCCGGGCCAACTACGAGCAGTACTTC; cdr3_aa: CASSPRANYEQYF
v_call: TRBV28; clone_size: once; d_call: -; j_call: TRBJ2-1; cdr3_nt: TGTGCCAGCAGTGCCCCAGGGGCGAGCTCCTACAATGAGCAGTTCTTC; cdr3_aa: CASSAPGASSYNEQFF
v_call: TRBV7-2; clone_size: -; d_call: TRBD2; j_call: TRBJ2-3; cdr3_nt: TGTGCCAGCAGCTTAGTGGGGGGGTCTAGCACAGATACGCAGTATTTT; cdr3_aa: CASSLVGGSSTDTQYF
v_call: TRBV2; clone_size: -; d_call: -; j_call: TRBJ1-2; cdr3_nt: TGTGCCAGCAGTAACCCGGAGAACAGTGTCTCAGGGGGCTACACCTTC; cdr3_aa: CASSNPENSVSGGYTF
v_call: TRBV20-1; clone_size: -; d_call: TRBD1; j_call: TRBJ1-1; cdr3_nt: TGCAGTGCTAGGAGACAGGGGCCGAACACTGAAGCTTTCTTT; cdr3_aa: CSARRQGPNTEAFF
v_call: TRBV7-6; clone_size: few; d_call: -; j_call: TRBJ1-5; cdr3_nt: TGTGCCAGCAGCTTAGTGGCAGGGGTTGAGCCCCAGCATTTT; cdr3_aa: CASSLVAGVEPQHF
v_call: TRBV20-1; clone_size: -; d_call: -; j_call: TRBJ2-5; cdr3_nt: TGCAGTGCTAGAGATGGTCTAGCTAGAGAGACCCAGTACTTC; cdr3_aa: CSARDGLARETQYF
v_call: TRBV7-6; clone_size: many; d_call: -; j_call: TRBJ1-1; cdr3_nt: TGTGCCAGCAGCCCTTACAAGAACACTGAAGCTTTCTTT; cdr3_aa: CASSPYKNTEAFF
v_call: TRBV7-9; clone_size: few; d_call: -; j_call: TRBJ2-7; cdr3_nt: TGTGCCAGCAGCGTAAGGACCTCGGGAGAGCAGTACTTC; cdr3_aa: CASSVRTSGEQYF
v_call: TRBV5-1; clone_size: few; d_call: TRBD1; j_call: TRBJ1-2; cdr3_nt: TGCGCCAGCAGTTCCCCGGGACAGGGGGCGGGCTACACCTTC; cdr3_aa: CASSSPGQGAGYTF
v_call: TRBV5-3; clone_size: -; d_call: TRBD2; j_call: TRBJ2-2; cdr3_nt: TGTGCCAGCAGCAGGCCGACTAGCGGGAGGGGCACCGGGGAGCTGTTTTTT; cdr3_aa: CASSRPTSGRGTGELFF
v_call: TRBV10-3; clone_size: -; d_call: -; j_call: TRBJ2-3; cdr3_nt: TGTGCCATCAGTGAGGCGACCGGGCAGGGGCAGTATTTT; cdr3_aa: CAISEATGQGQYF
v_call: TRBV19; clone_size: few; d_call: TRBD2; j_call: TRBJ2-1; cdr3_nt: TGTGCCAGTAGTATGGGGACTAGTATGAATGAGCAGTTCTTC; cdr3_aa: CASSMGTSMNEQFF
v_call: TRBV7-2; clone_size: few; d_call: TRBD2; j_call: TRBJ2-7; cdr3_nt: TGTGCCAGCAGCTTAGACCTAGCGGGAGTGGGTGAGCAGTACTTC; cdr3_aa: CASSLDLAGVGEQYF
v_call: TRBV10-2; clone_size: -; d_call: -; j_call: TRBJ2-3; cdr3_nt: TGCGCCAGCAGTGCCAACCTGAGGCCCATCACAGATACGCAGTATTTT; cdr3_aa: CASSANLRPITDTQYF
v_call: TRBV12-3/TRBV12-4; clone_size: few; d_call: TRBD1; j_call: TRBJ2-3; cdr3_nt: TGTGCCAGCAGCCAGACGGGACAGGGCACAGATACGCAGTATTTT; cdr3_aa: CASSQTGQGTDTQYF
v_call: TRBV6-1; clone_size: -; d_call: -; j_call: TRBJ2-6; cdr3_nt: TGTGCCAGCAGTGAAAGCTTCTCTGGGGCCAACGTCCTGACTTTC; cdr3_aa: CASSESFSGANVLTF